A selection of T cell receptor beta chains follows, all from one sample in a study of CD8 T cells in ankylosing spondylitis. MiXCR, applied by TCRdb to the 5' RACE reads, yields one record per CDR3 protein. The sample records fewer than 550,000 distinct CDR3 sequences, 5.3% being singletons. Sequencing used blood, either unsorted or a sorted T cell fraction (not recorded which). The receptors here all came from a male donor with ankylosing spondylitis. CDR3s include the opening cysteine and the closing phenylalanine or tryptophan. The order of the fields is V gene, CDR3 protein.

>TRBV15
CATSRGWSTNTEAFF
>TRBV20-1
CSAAGGTLAKNIQYF
>TRBV4-1
CASSAIGIGQGQNTQYF
>TRBV14
CASSRDYILQEQYF
>TRBV5-1
CASSLGTEDNEQFF
>TRBV5-6
CASGPGLTKWYF
>TRBV5-1
CASSPPGGPEGYTF
>TRBV28
CASSSGTTSDTQYF
>TRBV20-1
CSARDRKGFTDTQYF
>TRBV7-9
CASSLERYSGSGDTQYF
>TRBV11-2
CASSLEGTEYSNQPQHF
>TRBV7-9
CASSFRTGDPYEQYF
>TRBV5-1
CASSWGPLRNQPQHF
>TRBV20-1
CSVRRGNTGELFF
>TRBV27
CASSLPVGTGAHEQFF
>TRBV4-3
CASSQDREHGNTIYF
>TRBV28
CASRRTGDYEQYF
>TRBV20-1
CSGRQVNNQPQHF
>TRBV5-4
CASSLVGAGSSYEQYF
>TRBV20-1
CSVPVKFGDEQFF
>TRBV7-2
CASSSKKGGETQYF
>TRBV7-6
CASSLVWTVTYEQYF
>TRBV19
CASSRRTNYGYTF
>TRBV6-5
CASSYGRRHYYGYTF
>TRBV27
CASSLSGRETQYF
>TRBV25-1
CASSEFSGNQPQHF
>TRBV5-1
CASSPAGGGYSGNTIYF
>TRBV7-2
CASSLDGSFYNEQFF
>TRBV29-1
CSAHRVLSYNEQFF
>TRBV7-2
CASSTTGTALGYTF
>TRBV20-1
CSARGPGLRSYEQYF
>TRBV29-1
CSVESGDVLTF
>TRBV5-1
CASSREQEYYEQYF
>TRBV27
CASSDLEAAKNIQYF
>TRBV15
CATSRGAGFYGYTF
>TRBV20-1
CSARERSFWNTGELFF
>TRBV20-1
CSARKLRAITGNGEAFF
>TRBV28
CASSSPGLAVYEQYF
>TRBV2
CASRTGQTHF
>TRBV5-6
CASSITGGMVEKLFF
>TRBV7-9
CASSFSGSGEQYF
>TRBV10-3
CAISESGVNTEAFF
>TRBV20-1
CSATLTVGAPGYGYTF
>TRBV5-1
CASRGLKGMRGYEQYF
>TRBV20-1
CSARADGDYGYTF
>TRBV7-9
CASSSGGPDTQYF
>TRBV12-3/TRBV12-4
CASSFGGGSGGYNEQFF
>TRBV28
CASSPWTHTYEQYF